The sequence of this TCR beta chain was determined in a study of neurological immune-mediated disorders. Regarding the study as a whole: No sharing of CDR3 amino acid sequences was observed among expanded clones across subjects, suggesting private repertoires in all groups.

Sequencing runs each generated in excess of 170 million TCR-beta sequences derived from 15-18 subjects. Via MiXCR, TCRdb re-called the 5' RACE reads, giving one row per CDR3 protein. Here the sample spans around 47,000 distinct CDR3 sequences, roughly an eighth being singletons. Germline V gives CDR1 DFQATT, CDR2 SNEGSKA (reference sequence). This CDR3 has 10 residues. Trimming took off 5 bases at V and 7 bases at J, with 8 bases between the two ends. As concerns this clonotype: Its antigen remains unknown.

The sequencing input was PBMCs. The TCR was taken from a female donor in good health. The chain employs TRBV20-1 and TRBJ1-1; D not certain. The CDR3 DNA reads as TGCAGTGCTTCACCTTTTGAAGCTTTCTTT. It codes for CSASPFEAFF.